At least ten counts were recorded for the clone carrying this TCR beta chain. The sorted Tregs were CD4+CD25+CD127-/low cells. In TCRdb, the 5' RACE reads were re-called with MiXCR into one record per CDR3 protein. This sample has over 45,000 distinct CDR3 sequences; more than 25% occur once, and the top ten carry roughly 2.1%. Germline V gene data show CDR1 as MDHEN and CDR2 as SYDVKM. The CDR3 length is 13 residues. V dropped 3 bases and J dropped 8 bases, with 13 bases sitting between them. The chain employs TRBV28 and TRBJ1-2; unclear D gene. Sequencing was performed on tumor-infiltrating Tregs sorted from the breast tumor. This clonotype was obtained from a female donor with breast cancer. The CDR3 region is CASSFGSARGYTF. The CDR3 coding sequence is TGTGCCAGCAGTTTTGGGAGCGCGCGAGGCTACACCTTC.